A single sample gave rise to the 25 T cell receptor beta chains below, sequenced in a study of blood T cell repertoires in COVID-19. The table came from immunoSEQ multiplex PCR; TCRdb's copy has only in-frame clones and leaves some out. The table has under 200,000 clones, 70% to 90% seen once. Sequenced material: peripheral blood. The source of these receptors is a man between 60 and 75 years old with COVID-19, enrolled during active disease.

The V gene is TRBV27, the J gene TRBJ2-5; TRBD1 aligns across 7 bases. The J segment lost 7 bases and the V segment lost 6 bases, leaving 11 bases of the junction unmatched. Looked up from germline, CDR1 is MNHEY and CDR2 is SMNVEV (reference sequence). This CDR3 comprises 14 residues. The CDR3 bases are TGTGCCAGCAGAGGACAGGCGAACACCCCGACCCAGTACTTC. This gives the protein CASRGQANTPTQYF.

V gene TRBV19 combines with J gene TRBJ1-4, with 7 bases that match TRBD1. Trimming took 5 bases from V and 0 from J; bases not matched to a gene: 6. The CDR3 runs 16 residues. Looked up from germline, CDR1 is LNHDA and CDR2 is SQIVND (reference sequence). CDR3 residues: CASSPAGQATNEKLFF. CDR3 nucleotides: TGTGCCAGTAGTCCCGCCGGACAGGCAACTAATGAAAAACTGTTTTTT.

This chain uses TRBV28 with TRBJ2-7; TRBD1 is a possible D gene (5 bases). Trimming removed 4 bases from V and 3 bases from J, with 16 bases in between. The germline V gene encodes CDR1 MDHEN and CDR2 SYDVKM. This CDR3 has 15 amino acids. CDR3 bases: TGTGCCAGCAGTTCAGAGGTTGGTGGACACTACGAGCAGTACTTC. This translates into CASSSEVGGHYEQYF.

The CDR3 nucleotides read TGTGCCTGGAGGAAACCAGGGTTTCGCGGTAACACTGAAGCTTTCTTT. It translates to CAWRKPGFRGNTEAFF. The chain joins TRBV30 to TRBJ1-1, with D possibly matching TRBD1 (5 bases). This CDR3 comprises 16 residues. Trimming removed 3 bases at V and 2 bases at J, with 19 bases between. CDR1 and CDR2 (germline): GTSNPN, SVGIG (reference sequence).

Details on this clone: This sample includes further DNA sequences coding for the same CDR3. The J gene is TRBJ1-1, the V gene TRBV20-1; TRBD1 is a possible D gene (6 bases). The germline V gene has CDR1 DFQATT and CDR2 SNEGSKA (reference sequence). CDR3 length equals 11 residues. V was cut by 6 bases and J by 8 bases, with 13 bases left in between. In DNA, the CDR3 is TGCAGTGCGTCCGGGGGGGGCGAAGCTTTCTTT. Its protein is CSASGGGEAFF.

The rearrangement links TRBV7-6 to TRBJ2-5; D may be TRBD2 (6 bases). Deletions cut 0 bases from V and 4 bases from J, with 12 bases between. There are 15 residues in the CDR3. In germline, CDR1 is SGHVS, CDR2 FNYEAQ. CDR3 region: CASSLARASVETQYF. The CDR3 bases are TGTGCCAGCAGCTTAGCGAGGGCTAGCGTAGAGACCCAGTACTTC. The whole variable domain, filled in from reference TRBV7-6 and TRBJ2-5, reads GAGVSQSPRYKVTKRGQDVALRCDPISGHVSLYWYRQALGQGPEFLTYFNYEAQQDKSGLPNDRFSAERPEGSISTLTIQRTEQRDSAMYRCASSLARASVETQYFGPGTRLLVL.

This clone was seen only once. The V gene is TRBV6-5, the J gene TRBJ1-4, with 9 nucleotides matching TRBD1. V gave up 6 bases and J gave up 5 bases; unmatched junction bases: 7. The CDR3 is made up of 15 amino acids. Germline values: CDR1 MNHEY, CDR2 SVGAGI. The CDR3 reads CASRSSGTGNEKLFF. The CDR3, as DNA: TGTGCCAGCAGATCCTCCGGGACAGGGAATGAAAAACTGTTTTTT.

The chain has TRBV10-3 and TRBJ2-7, with TRBD2 as a possible D gene (6 bases). V lost 2 bases and J lost 2, with 16 bases in between. Germline V gene sequence: CDR1 ENHRY, CDR2 SYGVKD. The CDR3 covers 16 residues. DNA of the CDR3: TGTGCCATCAGTGAGGGCCCGCTGGGAGGTGCCTACGAGCAGTACTTC. This sequence encodes CAISEGPLGGAYEQYF.

The V and J genes are TRBV5-6 and TRBJ1-2; tentatively, D is TRBD1 (6 bases). V dropped 4 bases and J dropped 8 bases, with 12 bases sitting between them. Germline loops: CDR1 SGHDT, CDR2 YYEEEE. There are 12 residues in the CDR3. The CDR3 here is CASSIQGRGYTF. The CDR3 DNA follows: TGTGCCAGCAGCATACAGGGTCGAGGCTACACCTTC.

The genes are TRBV28 and TRBJ2-3; the match to TRBD2 covers 11 bases. Per germline, CDR1 MDHEN and CDR2 SYDVKM. This CDR3 has 15 amino acids. J lost 1 base, V lost 10 bases, and 7 bases had no gene match. CDR3 DNA sequence: TGTGCCACTCTTAGCGGGAGGGCCGGCACAGATACGCAGTATTTT. Residues: CATLSGRAGTDTQYF.

The rearrangement uses TRBV6-5 and TRBJ2-7, with 8 bases aligning to TRBD1. From germline, CDR1 is MNHEY and CDR2 SVGAGI. After removal of 6 bases from V and 1 base from J, the junction contained 8 bases not matched to a gene. The CDR3 is 15 amino acids. The DNA of the CDR3 is TGTGCCAGCAGGTCCGGGACAGGAGCTTCCTACGAGCAGTACTTC. It yields the protein CASRSGTGASYEQYF.

The chain uses TRBV7-8 and TRBJ2-5, with 7 bases identical to TRBD1. Unmatched junction bases numbered 20, after V lost 3 bases and J lost 4 bases. This CDR3 has 19 amino acids. Germline-derived CDR1 and CDR2 are SGHVS and FQNEAQ. This CDR3 reads CASSLGELTGLRGRETQYF. CDR3 sequence (DNA): TGTGCCAGCAGCTTGGGGGAACTGACAGGGCTGAGGGGACGAGAGACCCAGTACTTC.

The gene calls are TRBV5-1 and TRBJ2-7; TRBD2 matches 7 bases. CDR1 and CDR2 from the germline V gene are SGHRS and YFSETQ. Trimming took 0 bases from V and 7 from J; bases not matched to a gene: 10. This CDR3 has 15 amino acids. This CDR3 reads CASSLGGSPPGEQYF. The DNA for the CDR3 is TGCGCCAGCAGCTTGGGCGGGAGTCCCCCAGGAGAGCAGTACTTC.

This clone was counted a few times. J is TRBJ1-5 and V is TRBV28; no clear D. Per the germline V gene, CDR1 is MDHEN and CDR2 is SYDVKM. The CDR3 loop spans 13 amino acids. The V end lost 7 bases, the J end lost 3 bases, and 10 bases lay between the germline ends. In nucleotides, the CDR3 is TGTGCCAGCAACCTCCCGGTCAATCAGCCCCAGCATTTT. Encoded protein: CASNLPVNQPQHF. The whole variable domain, filled in from reference TRBV28 and TRBJ1-5, reads DVKVTQSSRYLVKRTGEKVFLECVQDMDHENMFWYRQDPGLGLRLIYFSYDVKMKEKGDIPEGYSVSREKKERFSLILESASTNQTSMYLCASNLPVNQPQHFGDGTRLSIL.

The chain couples TRBV5-1 to TRBJ1-4; tentative D call: TRBD1 (5 bases). The CDR3 sequence is 15 residues long. Trimming stripped 4 bases from V and 0 bases from J, with 10 bases between. Germline lookup yields CDR1 SGHRS and CDR2 YFSETQ. In DNA form, the CDR3 reads TGCGCCAGCAGCCCGGGGGACTCAACTAATGAAAAACTGTTTTTT. It translates to CASSPGDSTNEKLFF.

The chain employs TRBV24-1 and TRBJ2-3; TRBD2 agrees at 14 bases. Germline CDR1 reads KGHDR; CDR2 reads SFDVKD. There are 15 residues in the CDR3. J gave up 7 bases and V 4 bases, and 3 bases lay outside the gene matches. The chain's CDR3 is CATSEGLAGGYTQYF. In nucleotides, the CDR3 is TGTGCCACCAGTGAAGGACTAGCGGGAGGATATACGCAGTATTTT.

The rearrangement joins TRBV27 to TRBJ1-2, with no clear D. The germline V gene has CDR1 MNHEY and CDR2 SMNVEV (reference sequence). Trimming shortened V by 4 bases and J by 4 bases, and 13 bases separated the two germline ends. CDR3 length: 14 residues. DNA of the CDR3: TGTGCCAGCAGTTCCTTAGATACTCGCTATGGCTACACCTTC. Protein product: CASSSLDTRYGYTF.

The gene calls are TRBV18 and TRBJ2-5; 8 bases match TRBD1. V shed 3 bases, J shed 1 base, and the junction held 4 bases outside the gene matches. Germline-derived CDR1 and CDR2 are KGHSH and LQKENI. The CDR3 is 15 residues long. CDR3 amino acids: CASSPSRGPQETQYF. For the CDR3, the DNA is TGTGCCAGCTCACCGTCCAGGGGGCCCCAAGAGACCCAGTACTTC.

This clone was picked up one time. V usage is TRBV5-1 and J usage is TRBJ2-3; weak D call: TRBD2 (6 bases). The CDR3 runs to 15 residues. Trimming stripped 4 bases from V and 5 bases from J, with 17 bases between. Germline CDR1 reads SGHRS; CDR2 reads YFSETQ. The chain's CDR3 is CASSSSGPEVDTQYF. The CDR3 DNA follows: TGCGCCAGCAGCAGTAGCGGCCCAGAGGTAGATACGCAGTATTTT.

This rearrangement joins TRBV24-1 to TRBJ2-6; TRBD1 aligns across 9 bases. Germline lookup yields CDR1 KGHDR and CDR2 SFDVKD. Losses at the gene ends were 2 bases for V and 0 bases for J; bases not matched to a gene: 7. This CDR3 spans 19 amino acids. Here the CDR3 reads CATSDSPGTGISGANVLTF. The CDR3 DNA follows: TGTGCCACCAGTGATTCCCCCGGGACAGGGATCTCTGGGGCCAACGTCCTGACTTTC.

The V gene is TRBV18, the J gene TRBJ1-3; perhaps TRBD1 as D (5 bases). Trimming removed 6 bases from V and 1 base from J, with 10 bases in between. CDR3 length: 14 residues. CDR1 KGHSH and CDR2 LQKENI come from the germline V gene. DNA of the CDR3: TGTGCCAGCTCGGGGCAGGCATCTGGAAACACCATATATTTT. This encodes CASSGQASGNTIYF. The whole variable domain, remainder taken from reference TRBV18 and TRBJ1-3, is NAGVMQNPRHLVRRRGQEARLRCSPMKGHSHVYWYRQLPEEGLKFMVYLQKENIIDESGMPKERFSAEFPKEGPSILRIQQVVRGDSAAYFCASSGQASGNTIYFGEGSWLTVV.

The chain joins TRBV6-2 or TRBV6-3 to TRBJ2-5; TRBD2 is a possible D gene (5 bases). CDR1 and CDR2 from the germline V gene are MNHEY and SVGEGT. The CDR3 has 15 residues. V was clipped by 1 base and J by 2 bases, with 11 bases between them. Written as DNA, the CDR3 is TGTGCCAGCAGTTACTTGGGAGTGGGGCAAGAGACCCAGTACTTC. Encoded protein: CASSYLGVGQETQYF.

This chain connects TRBV9 to TRBJ1-5; D ambiguous. The length of the CDR3 is 15 residues. Germline V gives CDR1 SGDLS, CDR2 YYNGEE. Trimming pared 0 bases from V and 5 bases from J, leaving 12 bases between. DNA of the CDR3: TGTGCCAGCAGCGTAGGCGGCGGCACGTATCAGCCCCAGCATTTT. It specifies CASSVGGGTYQPQHF.

V is TRBV24-1 and J is TRBJ1-4; 8 bases are a match to TRBD1. V lost 3 bases and J lost 10; bases outside the gene matches: 6. The length of the CDR3 is 14 residues. From germline, CDR1 is KGHDR and CDR2 SFDVKD. Here the CDR3 reads CATSDPGTGGKLFF. The CDR3 region has the DNA TGTGCCACCAGTGATCCCGGGACAGGAGGAAAACTGTTTTTT.

Comments on this clone: The same CDR3 is also encoded by other DNA sequences in this sample. This chain connects TRBV18 to TRBJ1-1; D is undetermined. Between the trimmed V and J ends, which lost 6 bases and 1 base, there was a span of 12 bases. The germline V gene has CDR1 KGHSH and CDR2 LQKENI. The CDR3 covers 14 residues. The CDR3 region has the DNA TGTGCCAGCTCCCCCCTGGCAGAGAACACTGAAGCTTTCTTT. This gives the protein CASSPLAENTEAFF.